The 24 T cell receptor beta chains below all came from one sample that was sequenced in a study of vaccination and CD4 T cells after COVID-19. This sample's treatment: roughly 10-day PBMC culture with coronavirus spike peptide pools or control peptides (ViraFEST assay). Oncomine TCR Beta short-read sequencing was applied to DNA from cultured CD4+ T cells. TCRdb fed the PCR reads into MiXCR, producing one record per CDR3 protein. The table lists 20,000 to 25,000 distinct CDR3 sequences, 60% to 75% of them singletons, with about 3.5% in the top ten. Which antigens these TCRs recognize remains unknown. Material: CD4+ T cells from blood, cultured in vitro. Receptors originate from a human donor who had recovered from COVID-19.

This rearrangement joins TRBV11-3 to TRBJ1-3; D not resolved. V lost 7 bases and J lost 9, with 16 bases in between. Germline-derived CDR1 and CDR2 are SGHNT and YENEEA. There are 13 residues in the CDR3. In nucleotides, the CDR3 is TGTGCCAGCACCCTTGGCGGGAGTGGCACCATATATTTT. Residues: CASTLGGSGTIYF.

The chain carries TRBV20-1 and TRBJ2-3, with D possibly TRBD2 on 6 matching bases. CDR3 size: 16 residues. Germline assignment: CDR1 DFQATT and CDR2 SNEGSKA (reference sequence). The V and J ends lost 2 bases and 2 bases respectively, with 17 bases between them. DNA for the CDR3: TGCAGTGCTAGACCCCCTGGGAGGAGCCTCACAGATACGCAGTATTTT. Amino acids: CSARPPGRSLTDTQYF.

This clonotype has a handful of counts. The CDR3 sequence is CSARDRALAYGYTF. In DNA form, the CDR3 reads TGCAGTGCTAGAGATCGGGCCCTAGCGTATGGCTACACCTTC. The chain links TRBV20-1 to TRBJ1-2; D call uncertain. Trimming took 0 bases from V and 5 from J, leaving 13 bases between them. CDR3 length equals 14 residues. Germline CDR1 and CDR2: DFQATT and SNEGSKA (reference sequence).

The chain uses TRBV12-3 or TRBV12-4 and TRBJ1-2; 8 positions match TRBD1. The CDR3 is 14 residues long. The V gene end was trimmed by 1 base and the J gene end by 8 bases; junction bases not matched to a gene: 6. The CDR3 spells CASSLVYRGGGYTF. CDR3 bases: TGTGCCAGCAGTTTAGTTTACAGGGGGGGAGGCTACACCTTC.

The chain carries TRBV5-1 and TRBJ2-7; TRBD1 matches at 9 bases. The CDR3 extends over 14 amino acids. V lost 3 bases to trimming and J lost 6 bases; unmatched junction nucleotides: 7. CDR1 SGHRS and CDR2 YFSETQ come from the germline V gene. Here the CDR3 DNA reads TGCGCCAGCAGCTCCGGGACAGGGTATAGCGAGCAGTACTTC. This gives the protein CASSSGTGYSEQYF.

This clonotype has a handful of counts. The chain uses TRBV23-1 and TRBJ1-2; tentatively, D is TRBD1 (6 bases). TRBV23-1 is marked as an open reading frame, function uncertain. V lost 0 bases, J lost 8 bases, and 13 bases lay in between. The CDR3 extends over 14 amino acids. The CDR3, as DNA: TGCGCCAGCAGTCAATCGCGCAGGGGTAACGGCTACACCTTC. This translates into CASSQSRRGNGYTF.

V gene TRBV20-1 combines with J gene TRBJ2-1; TRBD2 matches 12 bases. Looked up from germline, CDR1 is DFQATT and CDR2 is SNEGSKA (reference sequence). The CDR3 is made up of 16 amino acids. V lost 0 bases, J lost 14 bases, and 14 bases stayed unmatched. This CDR3 reads CSARDILAGGTRGEFF. The DNA of the CDR3 is TGCAGTGCTAGAGATATCCTAGCGGGAGGGACCCGGGGGGAGTTCTTC.

The J gene is TRBJ2-3, the V gene TRBV7-2; 9 bases fit TRBD2. Germline CDR1 SGHTA, CDR2 FQGNSA. There are 20 residues in the CDR3. With V trimmed by 7 bases and J by 5 bases, 25 bases remained unmatched. Here the CDR3 DNA reads TGTGCCAGCAACCTCCATGGCGGGAGGGGGCACGCAGCCGGAGGAGATACGCAGTATTTT. It translates to CASNLHGGRGHAAGGDTQYF.

This clonotype was seen more than once but under ten times. This chain uses TRBV24-1 with TRBJ1-5; D may be TRBD1 (6 bases). Germline V gene data show CDR1 as KGHDR and CDR2 as SFDVKD. The CDR3 contains 14 residues. V shed 3 bases and J shed 4 bases, with 9 bases lying between them. The CDR3 nucleotides are TGTGCCACCAGTGATGTGGACAGTAATCAGCCCCAGCATTTT. Translating gives CATSDVDSNQPQHF.

The CDR3 bases are TGTGCCAGCAGCCTCCGGGGGGAGTATAATTCACCCCTCCACTTT. It yields the protein CASSLRGEYNSPLHF. V and J are TRBV4-2 and TRBJ1-6; a possible D gene is TRBD1 (5 bases). Trimming took off 4 bases at V and 4 bases at J, with 11 bases between the two ends. CDR1 is LGHNA and CDR2 is YNFKEQ in the germline V gene. There are 15 residues in the CDR3.

The rearrangement joins TRBV6-5 to TRBJ1-5, with D unclear. This CDR3 has 13 amino acids. The germline gives CDR1 MNHEY, CDR2 SVGAGI. V lost 0 bases, J lost 5 bases, and 5 bases lay in between. The CDR3 region has the DNA TGTGCCAGCAGTTACTCCCCGGATCAGCCCCAGCATTTT. This codes for CASSYSPDQPQHF.

This clonotype was seen only a few times. The V and J genes are TRBV20-1 and TRBJ1-5, with unresolved D. Trimming removed 1 base from V and 0 bases from J, with 19 bases in between. Germline CDR1 and CDR2: DFQATT and SNEGSKA (reference sequence). The CDR3 is made up of 18 amino acids. CDR3 amino acids: CSARAKGLAFNSNQPQHF. The CDR3 DNA is TGCAGTGCTAGAGCGAAGGGTCTCGCATTTAATAGCAATCAGCCCCAGCATTTT.

The chain combines TRBV7-2 with TRBJ1-1; D is undetermined. V was pared by 1 base and J by 1 base, with 13 bases between. The germline gives CDR1 SGHTA, CDR2 FQGNSA. This CDR3 contains 16 residues. The CDR3 nucleotides are TGTGCCAGCAGCTTAGTTACTCCACAAGCGAACACTGAAGCTTTCTTT. Residues: CASSLVTPQANTEAFF.

V gene TRBV2 combines with J gene TRBJ1-5; D is undetermined. V dropped 7 bases and J dropped 0 bases, with 10 bases sitting between them. The CDR3 extends over 14 amino acids. Germline V CDR1 and CDR2: SNHLY, FYNNEI. This CDR3 is CASNVYNSNQPQHF. CDR3 coding DNA: TGTGCCAGCAACGTTTATAATAGCAATCAGCCCCAGCATTTT.

The DNA for the CDR3 is TGCAGTGCTAGACGGACAGGGGCGCTAGGAAACACCATATATTTT. This translates into CSARRTGALGNTIYF. The V gene is TRBV20-1, the J gene TRBJ1-3, with 9 bases aligning to TRBD1. V dropped 2 bases and J dropped 4; count of bases not matched to a gene: 6. The germline V gene has CDR1 DFQATT and CDR2 SNEGSKA (reference sequence). There are 15 residues in the CDR3.

Only a few counts were recorded for this clonotype. This chain links TRBV4-1 with TRBJ1-1, with D perhaps matching TRBD1 (5 bases). Germline lookup yields CDR1 MGHRA and CDR2 YSYEKL. This CDR3 has 16 residues. The V end was cut by 6 bases, the J end by 0 bases, with 17 bases between. CDR3 sequence: CASRESIGGMNTEAFF. The CDR3 DNA is TGCGCCAGCAGAGAGAGTATCGGGGGTATGAACACTGAAGCTTTCTTT.

This clonotype was recorded a few times. The chain employs TRBV27 and TRBJ1-2; TRBD1 agrees at 8 bases. Unmatched junction bases numbered 8, after V lost 6 bases and J lost 8 bases. CDR3 length: 13 amino acids. Germline V CDR1 and CDR2: MNHEY, SMNVEV (reference sequence). The DNA for the CDR3 is TGTGCCAGCAGGGGCAGGGGGCGAGGGGGCTACACCTTC. Its translation is CASRGRGRGGYTF.

This chain connects TRBV15 to TRBJ2-2; the D gene is possibly TRBD1 (5 bases). The CDR3 covers 14 residues. V shed 1 base and J shed 5 bases, with 8 bases lying between them. The germline V gene has CDR1 LNHNV and CDR2 YYDKDF (reference sequence). The CDR3 DNA is TGTGCCACCAGCAGAGGACAGAGGACCGGGGAGCTGTTTTTT. This encodes CATSRGQRTGELFF.

This clonotype has a handful of counts. This chain links TRBV2 with TRBJ2-3; 9 bases map to TRBD1. J was trimmed by 1 base and V by 6 bases; bases with no gene match: 11. Germline V gene data show CDR1 as SNHLY and CDR2 as FYNNEI. The length of the CDR3 is 17 residues. The CDR3 loop reads CASSAGQGLKRTDTQYF. DNA of the CDR3: TGTGCCAGCAGCGCGGGACAGGGTCTTAAACGCACAGATACGCAGTATTTT.

The chain recombines TRBV7-8 with TRBJ2-7; 9 bases are a match to TRBD1. The CDR3 is made up of 18 amino acids. Germline CDR1 SGHVS, CDR2 FQNEAQ. Trimming took 2 bases from V and 1 from J; bases not matched to a gene: 12. CDR3 DNA sequence: TGTGCCAGCAGCTTATGGACAGGGGCCCTAGGCTCTTCCTACGAGCAGTACTTC. It specifies CASSLWTGALGSSYEQYF.

This clonotype occurred once. The genes are TRBV6-1 and TRBJ1-5; 8 bases map to TRBD1. Germline assignment: CDR1 MNHNS and CDR2 SASEGT. V shed 5 bases, J shed 4 bases, and the junction held 7 bases outside the gene matches. This CDR3 comprises 15 residues. CDR3 coding DNA: TGTGCCAGCAGTCTTGGACAGGGCGGGAATCAGCCCCAGCATTTT. It translates to CASSLGQGGNQPQHF.

The chain links TRBV20-1 to TRBJ2-3; tentative D call: TRBD2 (6 bases). The germline gives CDR1 DFQATT, CDR2 SNEGSKA (reference sequence). V gave up 2 bases and J gave up 3 bases, with 21 bases separating them. The CDR3 is 17 residues long. CDR3: CSARTSGREGRTDTQYF. In DNA, the CDR3 is TGCAGTGCTAGAACGTCAGGGCGGGAAGGTCGGACAGATACGCAGTATTTT.

Only a few counts were recorded for this clonotype. The rearrangement uses TRBV2 and TRBJ1-5; 7 bases line up with TRBD1. The CDR3 totals 15 residues. Germline CDR1 SNHLY, CDR2 FYNNEI. With V trimmed by 6 bases and J by 4 bases, 9 bases remained unmatched. This chain's CDR3 is CASRPAGGSNQPQHF. CDR3 DNA: TGTGCCAGCAGGCCTGCAGGGGGATCAAATCAGCCCCAGCATTTT.

The rearrangement links TRBV19 to TRBJ1-2; 8 bases fit TRBD1. The CDR3 length is 16 residues. Germline V lookup: CDR1 LNHDA, CDR2 SQIVND (reference sequence). Trimming cost V 7 bases and J 5 bases; bases outside gene matches: 15. The CDR3 loop reads CASTRTSGTGFYGYTF. For the CDR3, the DNA is TGTGCCAGTACCAGAACCTCCGGGACAGGTTTTTATGGCTACACCTTC.